This TCR beta chain was observed in a study of T cells in localized non-small cell lung cancer. Broader study findings: Adjacent uninvolved lung tissue had the highest T cell clonality, exceeding tumor.

TCRdb's copy holds only in-frame clones and misses some; the assay was immunoSEQ multiplex PCR. This sample has some 570 clones, with under 40% found just once. On this clone: The antigen remains unidentified.

This CDR3 spans 17 amino acids. Trimming shortened V by 1 base and J by 0 bases, and 16 bases separated the two germline ends. Germline lookup yields CDR1 MDHEN and CDR2 SYDVKM. This sample comprised normal lung tissue next to the tumor, obtained before any cancer treatment. The gene calls are TRBV28 and TRBJ2-7; possible D gene TRBD2, 6 bases. The clonotype was recovered from a man aged 35 to 70 with stage I lung adenocarcinoma. In DNA, the CDR3 is TGTGCCAGCAGTTTATTCGTATGGGCGGGGTCCTCCTACGAGCAGTACTTC. Translating gives CASSLFVWAGSSYEQYF.